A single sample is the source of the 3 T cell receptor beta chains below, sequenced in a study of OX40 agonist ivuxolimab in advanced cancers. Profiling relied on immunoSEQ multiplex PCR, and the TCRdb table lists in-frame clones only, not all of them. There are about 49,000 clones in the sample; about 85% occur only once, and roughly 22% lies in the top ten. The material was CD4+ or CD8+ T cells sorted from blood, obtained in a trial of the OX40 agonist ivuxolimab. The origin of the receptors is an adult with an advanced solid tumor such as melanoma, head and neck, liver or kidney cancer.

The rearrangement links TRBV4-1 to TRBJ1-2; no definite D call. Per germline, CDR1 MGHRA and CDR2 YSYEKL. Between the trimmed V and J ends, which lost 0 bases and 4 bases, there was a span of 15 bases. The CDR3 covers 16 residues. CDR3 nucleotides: TGCGCCAGCAGCCAAGATCAGGTGTCTGGGGTCTATGGCTACACCTTC. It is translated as CASSQDQVSGVYGYTF.

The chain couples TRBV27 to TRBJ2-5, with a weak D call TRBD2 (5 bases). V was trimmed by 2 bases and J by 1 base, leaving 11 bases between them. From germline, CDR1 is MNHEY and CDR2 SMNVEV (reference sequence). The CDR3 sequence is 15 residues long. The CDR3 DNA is TGTGCCAGCAGTTTAGGAGCTAGCCGCCAAGAGACCCAGTACTTC. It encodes CASSLGASRQETQYF.

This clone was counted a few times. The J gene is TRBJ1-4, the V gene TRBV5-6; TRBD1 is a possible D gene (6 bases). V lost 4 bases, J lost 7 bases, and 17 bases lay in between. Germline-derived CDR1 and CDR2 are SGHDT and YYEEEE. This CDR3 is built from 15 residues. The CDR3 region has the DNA TGTGCCAGCAGCGGCATGGGGAGGGGGGCTGAAAAACTGTTTTTT. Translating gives CASSGMGRGAEKLFF.